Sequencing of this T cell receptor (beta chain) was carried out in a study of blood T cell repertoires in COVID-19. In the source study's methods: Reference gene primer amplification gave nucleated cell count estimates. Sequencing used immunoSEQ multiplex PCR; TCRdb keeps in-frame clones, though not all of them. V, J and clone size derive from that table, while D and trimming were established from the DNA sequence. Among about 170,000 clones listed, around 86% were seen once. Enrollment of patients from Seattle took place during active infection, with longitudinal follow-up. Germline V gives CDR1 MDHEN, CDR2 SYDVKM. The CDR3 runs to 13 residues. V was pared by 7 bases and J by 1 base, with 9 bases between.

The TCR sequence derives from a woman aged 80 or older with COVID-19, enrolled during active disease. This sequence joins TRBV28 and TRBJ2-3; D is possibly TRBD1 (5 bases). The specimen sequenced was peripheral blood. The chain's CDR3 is CASTDRGTDTQYF. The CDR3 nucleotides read TGTGCCAGCACCGACAGAGGCACAGATACGCAGTATTTT.